These 9 T cell receptor beta chains were all obtained from the same sample, sequenced in a study of CD8+CD57+ T cells in acquired aplastic anemia. According to the study, genomic DNA was the template for TCR beta VDJ and CDR3 profiling. TCRdb itself ran the reads through MiXCR, one entry per CDR3 protein. This sample yields some 200,000 distinct CDR3 sequences, of which around half are seen a single time; 8.5% to 10% belongs to the top ten. Before being chosen for sequencing, patients had shown CD8+CD57+ cell expansion by flow cytometry. The sequencing sample was made of sorted CD4+, CD8+, or CD8+CD57+ T cells (not recorded which) from PBMCs. Receptors were obtained from a human donor with aplastic anemia.

Comment on this clonotype: This sequence may be a read error, since a much larger clone differs from it by one base. The rearrangement links TRBV3-1 to TRBJ2-7, with 13 bases lining up with TRBD2. Per germline, CDR1 LGHDT and CDR2 YNNKEL (reference sequence). The CDR3 is made up of 15 amino acids. The CDR3 loop reads CASSQGLAGGYEKYF. CDR3 nucleotides: TGTGCCAGCAGCCAAGGACTAGCGGGAGGCTACGAGAAGTACTTC.

This chain joins TRBV18 and TRBJ2-1, with D unclear. Trimming pared 6 bases from V and 4 bases from J, leaving 10 bases between. This CDR3 comprises 13 residues. CDR1 is KGHSH, CDR2 LQKENI, per germline. As DNA, the CDR3 is TGTGCCAGCTCCTTTGGAATATACAATGAGCAGTTCTTC. Its protein is CASSFGIYNEQFF.

The chain uses TRBV30 and TRBJ2-7; the match to TRBD1 covers 8 bases. With V trimmed by 8 bases and J by 6 bases, 9 bases remained unmatched. Germline V gene lookup returns CDR1 GTSNPN and CDR2 SVGIG (reference sequence). The CDR3 is made up of 12 amino acids. CDR3 sequence: CAGYRGMGEQYF. CDR3 nucleotides: TGTGCCGGATACAGGGGGATGGGCGAGCAGTACTTC.

In this sample, this clonotype turned up many times. This chain's CDR3 is CASSQLAGEDYEQYF. CDR3 DNA sequence: TGTGCCAGTAGTCAACTAGCGGGAGAAGACTACGAGCAGTACTTC. The chain employs TRBV19 and TRBJ2-7, with 11 positions matching TRBD2. This CDR3 has 15 amino acids. After removal of 5 bases from V and 3 bases from J, the junction contained 6 bases not matched to a gene. Germline-derived CDR1 and CDR2 are LNHDA and SQIVND (reference sequence).

This clonotype showed up just a few times. This chain connects TRBV5-6 to TRBJ2-3; D perhaps matches TRBD1 (5 bases). The germline V and J ends were trimmed by 4 bases and 2 bases, with 11 bases remaining between them. The CDR3 loop spans 14 amino acids. Germline loops: CDR1 SGHDT, CDR2 YYEEEE. The CDR3 loop is CASSPGPTTDTQYF. CDR3 coding DNA: TGTGCCAGCAGCCCAGGGCCAACCACAGATACGCAGTATTTT.

The V and J genes are TRBV5-6 and TRBJ2-7; maybe TRBD1 (6 bases). Germline V lookup: CDR1 SGHDT, CDR2 YYEEEE. The CDR3 has 14 residues. Trimming took 3 bases from V and 4 from J, leaving 14 bases between them. DNA for the CDR3: TGTGCCAGCAGCTGGGGCACAGGGATATACGAGCAGTACTTC. This codes for CASSWGTGIYEQYF.

This clonotype has a count of ten or more. V usage is TRBV5-1 and J usage is TRBJ1-4; the match to TRBD1 covers 8 bases. V lost 3 bases and J lost 8; bases outside the gene matches: 9. CDR3 size: 15 residues. Germline-derived CDR1 and CDR2 are SGHRS and YFSETQ. The CDR3 reads CASSSWDRKDEKLFF. The CDR3 nucleotides read TGCGCCAGCAGCTCCTGGGACAGGAAGGACGAAAAACTGTTTTTT.

This clonotype was recorded at least ten times. The CDR3: CASSQGQYNEQFF. The DNA for the CDR3 is TGCGCCAGCAGCCAGGGACAGTACAATGAGCAGTTCTTC. The V call is TRBV4-1, the J call TRBJ2-1; 7 bases line up with TRBD1. The CDR3 runs 13 residues. Germline V gene sequence: CDR1 MGHRA, CDR2 YSYEKL. J lost 4 bases, V lost 3 bases, and 0 bases had no gene match.

This clonotype was seen many times. The chain combines TRBV30 with TRBJ2-5; no reliable D call. The germline V and J ends were trimmed by 0 bases and 5 bases, with 7 bases remaining between them. The CDR3 length is 12 residues. Germline V gene data show CDR1 as GTSNPN and CDR2 as SVGIG (reference sequence). The CDR3 loop reads CAWSVEPETQYF. The CDR3 DNA reads as TGTGCCTGGAGTGTAGAACCGGAGACCCAGTACTTC. Full variable domain (rest looked up from reference TRBV30 and TRBJ2-5): SQTIHQWPATLVQPVGSPLSLECTVEGTSNPNLYWYRQAAGRGLQLLFYSVGIGQISSEVPQNLSASRPQDRQFILSSKKLLLSDSGFYLCAWSVEPETQYFGPGTRLLVL.